The rows below give T cell receptor beta chains drawn from one sample of a study of Graves' ophthalmopathy and Graves' hyperthyroidism. One entry per CDR3 protein results from TCRdb running MiXCR on the multiplex PCR reads. Among 580,000 or so distinct CDR3 sequences listed, 35% to 45% were seen once. The sequencing sample was made of peripheral blood or thyroid tissue (not recorded which). The receptors here all came from an adult man with Graves' hyperthyroidism. Each CDR3 is given with its conserved first and last residue. A D gene is named only where the DNA matches it firmly. Clone size is not always given. Where it is, it says once, few, many or a class for expanded clones.

>many|TRBV2|TRBD1
CASSGQGAREKLFF
>.|TRBV14|.
CASSHYTRSTGELFF
>.|TRBV6-5|.
CASSYTGVGEQYF
>many|TRBV6-1|.
CASSVGTSSQPQHF
>.|TRBV7-2|.
CASSLPGTGANVLTF
>.|TRBV20-1|.
CSAYRGGSGEKLFF
>many|TRBV9|.
CASSVEGGGTGELFF
>many|TRBV6-6|TRBD1
CASRRLTGYDSPLHF
>many|TRBV20-1|.
CSASVTEAFF
>many|TRBV29-1|TRBD2
CSVKRGGRSQQYF
>few|TRBV29-1|.
CSVGGPYEQYF
>many|TRBV12-3/TRBV12-4|.
CASSQTINYGYTF
>once|TRBV4-2|.
CASSQGSLGEQETQYF
>.|TRBV6-5|TRBD2
CASSYGLVSTGELFF
>few|TRBV7-9|TRBD2
CASSQTGTRNNEQFF
>many|TRBV6-5|.
CASSYLYSTYSPLHF
>.|TRBV10-3|TRBD2
CAIRSPGLAGVSEQFF
>many|TRBV9|.
CASSVIGGQETQYF
>.|TRBV7-9|TRBD1
CASSSNSRGQGFYEQYF
>many|TRBV5-6|TRBD1
CASSWDRDQETQYF